Shown below are 16 T cell receptor beta chains from a single sample sequenced in a study of shared clonotypes between healthy human individuals. CD45RO-negative, CCR7-selected cells formed the naive CD8 fraction, which excluded terminally differentiated effector memory CD45RA+ cells. Some clones are missing from TCRdb's copy, which holds only in-frame ones; the method was immunoSEQ multiplex PCR. The sample includes hundreds of thousands of clones, just over 90% seen only once; the top ten take 24%. Sequencing was carried out using naive CD8+ T cells sorted from blood. Source of these receptors: a man aged 25-45 years in good health.

The J gene is TRBJ2-2, the V gene TRBV13; D call uncertain. The V gene's germline CDR1 is PRHDT and CDR2 FYEKMQ (reference sequence). V was cut by 5 bases and J by 1 base, with 8 bases left in between. The CDR3 consists of 14 residues. The CDR3 DNA is TGTGCCAGCAGCCCGCTCTTGAACACCGGGGAGCTGTTTTTT. It yields the protein CASSPLLNTGELFF.

J is TRBJ1-2 and V is TRBV27; no definite D call. Trimming took 0 bases from V and 2 from J, leaving 10 bases between them. The CDR3 loop spans 15 amino acids. Germline V CDR1 and CDR2: MNHEY, SMNVEV (reference sequence). Written as DNA, the CDR3 is TGTGCCAGCAGTTTATCCCTGGCAGCGAACTATGGCTACACCTTC. Protein product: CASSLSLAANYGYTF.

A word on this clone: This same CDR3 is encoded by further DNA sequences in the sample. The chain couples TRBV10-2 to TRBJ2-1, with TRBD2 matching over 7 bases. Germline trimming cut 4 bases from V and 4 bases from J; bases unmatched to any gene: 4. Germline values: CDR1 WSHSY, CDR2 SAAADI. The CDR3 has 14 amino acids. DNA of the CDR3: TGCGCCAGCAGTGGGCTAGCGGCATACAATGAGCAGTTCTTC. This encodes CASSGLAAYNEQFF.

V and J are TRBV7-3 and TRBJ2-1; TRBD2 might be the D (6 bases). Trimming removed 8 bases at V and 4 bases at J, with 18 bases between. The CDR3 contains 15 residues. CDR1 and CDR2 from the germline V gene are SGHTA and FQGTGA. The CDR3: CASSTGTLTYNEQFF. In nucleotides, the CDR3 is TGTGCCAGCTCTACCGGGACTTTAACTTACAATGAGCAGTTCTTC.

The genes are TRBV9 and TRBJ2-3; TRBD1 aligns across 7 bases. Per the germline V gene, CDR1 is SGDLS and CDR2 is YYNGEE. This CDR3 comprises 19 residues. Trimming took 4 bases from V and 5 from J; bases not matched to a gene: 22. For the CDR3, the DNA is TGTGCCAGCAGCCCCCGGGACAGCAAAGGGTGGGCCCCTGGAGATACGCAGTATTTT. This sequence encodes CASSPRDSKGWAPGDTQYF.

V is TRBV5-4 and J is TRBJ2-7; unclear D gene. This CDR3 is 14 amino acids long. The V gene's germline CDR1 is SGHNT and CDR2 YYREEE (reference sequence). V lost 4 bases, J lost 5 bases, and 16 bases lay in between. CDR3 protein: CASSDGPQPDEQYF. The CDR3 DNA reads as TGTGCCAGCAGCGACGGGCCCCAGCCCGACGAGCAGTACTTC.

As concerns this clone: The sample contains more than one DNA sequence encoding this CDR3. The V call is TRBV27, the J call TRBJ1-1, with D unclear. Per the germline V gene, CDR1 is MNHEY and CDR2 is SMNVEV (reference sequence). CDR3 length: 13 residues. The germline V and J ends were trimmed by 6 bases and 1 base, with 9 bases remaining between them. CDR3 region: CASSLQKNTEAFF. DNA for the CDR3: TGTGCCAGCAGCCTCCAAAAGAACACTGAAGCTTTCTTT.

This chain connects TRBV5-6 to TRBJ2-7; D possibly uses TRBD1 or TRBD2 (5 bases each). Trimming stripped 2 bases from V and 0 bases from J, with 12 bases between. The germline CDR1 and CDR2 sequences are SGHDT and YYEEEE. The CDR3 length is 15 residues. Here the CDR3 DNA reads TGTGCCAGCAGCTTAGGTTGGGACGGCTCCTACGAGCAGTACTTC. Protein: CASSLGWDGSYEQYF. Full variable domain (remainder filled in from reference TRBV5-6 and TRBJ2-7): DAGVTQSPTHLIKTRGQQVTLRCSPKSGHDTVSWYQQALGQGPQFIFQYYEEEERQRGNFPDRFSGHQFPNYSSELNVNALLLGDSALYLCASSLGWDGSYEQYFGPGTRLTVT.

This clone was seen just once. The chain uses TRBV15 and TRBJ2-1; unclear D gene. The CDR3 is 12 amino acids. The V end was cut by 4 bases, the J end by 9 bases, with 10 bases between. Looked up from germline, CDR1 is LNHNV and CDR2 is YYDKDF (reference sequence). CDR3 sequence reads: CATSNLRVEQFF. The CDR3 nucleotides read TGTGCCACCAGCAATTTGAGAGTTGAGCAGTTCTTC.

V usage is TRBV5-6 and J usage is TRBJ2-7; 7 nucleotides line up with TRBD2. The CDR3 contains 13 residues. Looked up from germline, CDR1 is SGHDT and CDR2 is YYEEEE. The V gene end was trimmed by 0 bases and the J gene end by 7 bases; junction bases not matched to a gene: 4. This CDR3 reads CASSLEEGLEQYF. Here the CDR3 DNA reads TGTGCCAGCAGCTTGGAGGAGGGACTAGAGCAGTACTTC.

This clone was picked up a small number of times. At one end, the junction sequence differs from germline, possibly due to a read error. CDR3 protein: CASSEQYF. The CDR3 DNA sequence: TGTGCCAGTAGCGAGCAGTACTTC. The gene calls are TRBV9 and TRBJ2-7; D remains ambiguous. Germline loops: CDR1 SGDLS, CDR2 YYNGEE. This CDR3 is 8 amino acids long.

The rearrangement uses TRBV7-9 and TRBJ2-2; 12 bases are shared with TRBD2. The CDR3 length is 15 residues. The V gene's germline CDR1 is SEHNR and CDR2 FQNEAQ (reference sequence). V lost 7 bases to trimming and J lost 5 bases; unmatched junction nucleotides: 5. The CDR3: CASKPSGRDTGELFF. The CDR3 DNA is TGTGCCAGCAAACCTAGCGGGAGGGATACCGGGGAGCTGTTTTTT.

Only a few counts were recorded for this clone. Compared with germline, one end of the junction differs, possibly owing to a read error. This chain joins TRBV7-9 and TRBJ2-2, with 7 bases matching TRBD1. Germline values: CDR1 SEHNR, CDR2 FQNEAQ (reference sequence). This CDR3 is 11 amino acids long. CDR3 sequence reads: CASSTTGARIF. CDR3 sequence (DNA): TGTGCCAGCAGTACCACAGGGGCACGGATTTTT.

J is TRBJ2-1 and V is TRBV9; D not certain. This CDR3 is built from 15 residues. Trimming took off 2 bases at V and 2 bases at J, with 11 bases between the two ends. The V gene's germline CDR1 is SGDLS and CDR2 YYNGEE. CDR3 residues: CASSVLNSPYNEQFF. In nucleotides, the CDR3 is TGTGCCAGCAGCGTCCTGAACTCCCCCTACAATGAGCAGTTCTTC.

The chain links TRBV9 to TRBJ2-3; TRBD2 matches 8 bases. The trim removed 3 bases at V and 7 bases at J, leaving 4 bases unmatched. The CDR3 runs to 13 residues. Germline CDR1 and CDR2: SGDLS and YYNGEE. CDR3 amino acids: CASSDGTSHTQYF. The CDR3 DNA sequence: TGTGCCAGCAGCGATGGGACTAGTCATACGCAGTATTTT.

J is TRBJ2-2 and V is TRBV27, with TRBD2 matching 11 bases. This CDR3 contains 16 residues. Losses at the gene ends were 5 bases for V and 6 bases for J; bases not matched to a gene: 8. From germline, CDR1 is MNHEY and CDR2 SMNVEV (reference sequence). As DNA, the CDR3 is TGTGCCAGCAGTACATTTAGCGGGAGGGCCGCCGGGGAGCTGTTTTTT. It codes for CASSTFSGRAAGELFF.